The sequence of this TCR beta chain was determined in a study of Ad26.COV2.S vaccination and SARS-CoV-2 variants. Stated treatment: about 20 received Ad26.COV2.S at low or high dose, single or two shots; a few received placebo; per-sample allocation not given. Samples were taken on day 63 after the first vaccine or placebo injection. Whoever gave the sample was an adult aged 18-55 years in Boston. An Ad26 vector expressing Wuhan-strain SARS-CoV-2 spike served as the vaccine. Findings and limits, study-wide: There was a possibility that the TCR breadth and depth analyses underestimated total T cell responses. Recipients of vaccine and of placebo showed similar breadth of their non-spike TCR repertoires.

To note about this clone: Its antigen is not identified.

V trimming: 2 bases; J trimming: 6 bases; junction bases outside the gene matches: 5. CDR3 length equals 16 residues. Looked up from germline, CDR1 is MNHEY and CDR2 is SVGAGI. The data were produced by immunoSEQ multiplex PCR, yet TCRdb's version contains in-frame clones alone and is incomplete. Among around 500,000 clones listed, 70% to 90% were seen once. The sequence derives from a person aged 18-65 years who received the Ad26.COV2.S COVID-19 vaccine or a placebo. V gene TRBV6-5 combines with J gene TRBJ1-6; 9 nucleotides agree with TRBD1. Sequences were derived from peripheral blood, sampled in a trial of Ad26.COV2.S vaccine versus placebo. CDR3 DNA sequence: TGTGCCAGCAGTTACGCGGGACAGGGTAGTAATTCACCCCTCCACTTT. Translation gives CASSYAGQGSNSPLHF.